This T cell receptor beta chain was documented in a study of T cell responses to AZD1222 COVID-19 vaccine. General study results and limits: Spike as a whole was targeted by vaccine-associated CD4 TCRs, dominant at 160-218 and 743-854. The study sampled repertoires only after the peak T cell response. Variant regions that are unmutated are reportedly the target of nearly half of spike-specific TCRs.

Worth noting for this clone: Antigen unknown.

This table comes from immunoSEQ multiplex PCR, and its TCRdb copy is limited to in-frame clones, with some not included. The sample shows approximately 160,000 clones, 91% of them seen only once. This CDR3 has 11 residues. Germline V lookup: CDR1 SQVTM, CDR2 ANQGSEA. Deletions cut 7 bases from V and 1 base from J, with 7 bases between. The sequences come from peripheral blood, collected on day 0 of AZD1222 vaccination. The clonotype comes from an adult in good health. This chain joins TRBV29-1 and TRBJ1-2; unclear D gene. The CDR3 loop reads CSALYNYGYTF. For the CDR3, the DNA is TGCAGCGCCCTGTATAACTATGGCTACACCTTC.